The 3 T cell receptor beta chains below come from one sample, sequenced in a study of tumor-infiltrating lymphocytes in primary liver carcinoma. TCR beta cDNA came from roughly 450 ng total RNA, primed with a constant-region primer. What produced the TCR beta libraries was three nested multiplex PCR rounds using slightly modified ARM-PCR. A C-beta reverse primer was combined with TRBV1-TRBV30 forward primers in the first two PCR rounds, and each round had around 11 cycles. One entry per CDR3 protein results from TCRdb running MiXCR on the multiplex PCR reads. The sample lists 310,000 or so distinct CDR3 sequences, around three fifths occurring once. The source of the blood RNA was unsorted whole blood, and germline DNA was extracted as well. The specimen was peripheral blood. The receptors shown here come from a woman in her 30s with primary liver carcinoma and hepatitis B virus infection.

A single count supports this clonotype. The CDR3 does not end in the conserved phenylalanine or tryptophan, so this is likely a read error. CDR3 in DNA: TGTGCCATCAGCCGGGACCCCACCTACGAGCAGTACCTC. Translation: CAISRDPTYEQYL. The gene calls are TRBV10-3 and TRBJ2-7; D may be TRBD1 or TRBD2 (5 bases each). The CDR3 is 13 residues long. The ends were cut back, 6 bases at V and 2 bases at J, with 11 bases in the middle. Germline CDR1 ENHRY, CDR2 SYGVKD.

This clonotype was found many times. The chain employs TRBV29-1 and TRBJ2-7, with D perhaps matching TRBD1 (6 bases). From germline, CDR1 is SQVTM and CDR2 ANQGSEA. CDR3 size: 14 residues. V lost 1 base and J 2 bases, leaving 12 bases between the germline ends. CDR3 DNA sequence: TGCAGCGTTGAAGCCGCGACAGGCCCCTACGAGCAGTACTTC. Translation: CSVEAATGPYEQYF.

About this clonotype itself: A much larger clonotype is one base distant, so this may be a read error. The V gene is TRBV6-2 or TRBV6-3, the J gene TRBJ1-5; possible D gene TRBD1, 5 bases. CDR3 length: 16 amino acids. Between the trimmed V and J ends, which lost 6 bases and 4 bases, there was a span of 19 bases. CDR1 and CDR2 (germline): MNHEY, SVGEGT. CDR3 DNA sequence: TGTGCCAGCAGAGAAGGGACCGCGGATTTAAATCAGCCCCAGCATTTT. Translated: CASREGTADLNQPQHF.